Presented here are 25 T cell receptor beta chains from one specimen sequenced in a study of CD8 T cells in Susac syndrome. The RNA input was about 0.45 to 1 ug, and it was reverse transcribed with random hexamers. Via MiXCR, TCRdb re-called the immunoSEQ multiplex PCR reads, giving one row per CDR3 protein. This sample carries approximately 210,000 distinct CDR3 sequences, roughly 96% of them seen once, and the ten largest clones take 0.095%. Material for sequencing was CD4+ T cells from PBMCs. The receptors here all came from a human donor with multiple sclerosis.

The chain has TRBV11-2 and TRBJ2-7; D ambiguous. The germline CDR1 and CDR2 sequences are SGHAT and FQNNGV. The CDR3 has 14 residues. Trimming left V 1 base short and J 0 bases short, with 7 bases between. As DNA, the CDR3 is TGTGCCAGCAGCTTAGTTCAGAGCTCCTACGAGCAGTACTTC. It encodes CASSLVQSSYEQYF.

Here the CDR3 reads CASSAGPLYGNTEAFF. CDR3 nucleotides: TGTGCCAGCAGCGCGGGCCCCCTTTATGGAAACACTGAAGCTTTCTTT. The gene calls are TRBV5-6 and TRBJ1-1; D is unresolved. Germline loops: CDR1 SGHDT, CDR2 YYEEEE. V gave up 4 bases and J gave up 2 bases, with 18 bases separating them. The CDR3 is 16 residues long.

The rearrangement links TRBV20-1 to TRBJ2-5; D is undetermined. V was trimmed by 4 bases and J by 4 bases, leaving 7 bases between them. Germline CDR1 reads DFQATT; CDR2 reads SNEGSKA (reference sequence). The CDR3 has 11 residues. CDR3 sequence: CSATPGETQYF. DNA of the CDR3: TGCAGTGCTACACCTGGAGAGACCCAGTACTTC.

This chain connects TRBV24-1 to TRBJ1-2; D unclear. The CDR3 has 13 residues. Germline V gene sequence: CDR1 KGHDR, CDR2 SFDVKD. Trimming removed 3 bases from V and 2 bases from J, with 6 bases in between. The CDR3 is CATSDGTNYGYTF. DNA of the CDR3: TGTGCCACCAGTGATGGAACCAACTATGGCTACACCTTC.

The chain recombines TRBV30 with TRBJ2-2; TRBD1 matches 10 bases. The CDR3 loop spans 14 amino acids. Germline V CDR1 and CDR2: GTSNPN, SVGIG (reference sequence). After removal of 6 bases from V and 10 bases from J, the junction contained 11 bases not matched to a gene. In DNA, the CDR3 is TGTGCCTGCTTCCGAAGGACAGGGGGTTCGGAGCTGTTTTTT. Translation: CACFRRTGGSELFF.

The CDR3 sequence is CATVRQGVYNEQFF. As DNA, the CDR3 is TGTGCCACCGTTCGACAGGGGGTATACAATGAGCAGTTCTTC. The rearrangement links TRBV2 to TRBJ2-1; 9 bases map to TRBD1. The CDR3 extends over 14 amino acids. V shed 10 bases and J 4 bases; nucleotides not matched to a gene: 8. Per germline, CDR1 SNHLY and CDR2 FYNNEI.

V is TRBV10-3 and J is TRBJ1-5, with D unclear. The CDR3 consists of 16 residues. Trimming left V 0 bases short and J 3 bases short, with 12 bases between. In germline, CDR1 is ENHRY, CDR2 SYGVKD. The CDR3 DNA reads as TGTGCCATCAGTGAGTCGCTCAGAACCGACAATCAGCCCCAGCATTTT. Amino acids: CAISESLRTDNQPQHF.

This sequence joins TRBV3-1 and TRBJ2-3; no clear D gene. CDR1 and CDR2 from the germline V gene are LGHDT and YNNKEL (reference sequence). The CDR3 runs to 14 residues. With 1 base removed from V and 0 bases from J, the gap between germline ends came to 5 bases. The CDR3 sequence is CASSQGVSTDTQYF. The CDR3 coding sequence is TGTGCCAGCAGCCAAGGAGTGAGCACAGATACGCAGTATTTT.

This chain joins TRBV27 and TRBJ1-1, with a possible D match to TRBD1 (5 bases). The CDR3 totals 16 residues. Germline V lookup: CDR1 MNHEY, CDR2 SMNVEV (reference sequence). With 1 base removed from V and 1 base from J, the gap between germline ends came to 13 bases. The CDR3 DNA sequence: TGTGCCAGCAGTTTATTCACGGGGCCGGGGAACACTGAAGCTTTCTTT. Its translation is CASSLFTGPGNTEAFF.

The chain employs TRBV7-2 and TRBJ2-1; D is perhaps TRBD1 or TRBD2 (5 bases each). The length of the CDR3 is 15 residues. V was trimmed by 3 bases and J by 8 bases, leaving 17 bases between them. Germline CDR1 reads SGHTA; CDR2 reads FQGNSA. The CDR3 coding sequence is TGTGCCAGCAGCTTGGTCTGGTCGAGGGGCCATGAGCAGTTCTTC. It codes for CASSLVWSRGHEQFF.

The chain uses TRBV27 and TRBJ2-1; 7 nucleotides line up with TRBD2. The CDR3 covers 11 residues. J gave up 8 bases and V 10 bases, and 5 bases lay outside the gene matches. CDR1 and CDR2 (germline): MNHEY, SMNVEV (reference sequence). As DNA, the CDR3 is TGTGCCAAGATAAGCGGGGATGAGCAGTTCTTC. Translated, it gives CAKISGDEQFF.

The chain couples TRBV25-1 to TRBJ1-2, with D uncertain. The length of the CDR3 is 12 residues. Germline V CDR1 and CDR2: MGHDK, SYGVNS. The V end was cut by 9 bases, the J end by 0 bases, with 8 bases between. The CDR3 nucleotides read TGTGCCAGTATGGAAGCTAACTATGGCTACACCTTC. Encoded protein: CASMEANYGYTF.

The V and J genes are TRBV6-1 and TRBJ2-7; possibly TRBD1 for D (6 bases). This CDR3 has 13 residues. CDR1 is MNHNS, CDR2 SASEGT, per germline. With 6 bases removed from V and 3 bases from J, the gap between germline ends came to 12 bases. The CDR3 DNA sequence: TGTGCCAGCAGGAAGGACAGAAACTACGAGCAGTACTTC. This gives the protein CASRKDRNYEQYF.

The V call is TRBV30, the J call TRBJ2-5; D is possibly TRBD1 (6 bases). Trimming removed 0 bases from V and 5 bases from J, with 16 bases in between. CDR3 length equals 15 residues. Germline-derived CDR1 and CDR2 are GTSNPN and SVGIG (reference sequence). The CDR3 sequence is CAWSVMGQGLETQYF. As DNA, the CDR3 is TGTGCCTGGAGTGTAATGGGGCAGGGGTTGGAGACCCAGTACTTC. Full variable domain (outside the CDR3, taken from reference TRBV30 and TRBJ2-5): SQTIHQWPATLVQPVGSPLSLECTVEGTSNPNLYWYRQAAGRGLQLLFYSVGIGQISSEVPQNLSASRPQDRQFILSSKKLLLSDSGFYLCAWSVMGQGLETQYFGPGTRLLVL.

J is TRBJ1-4 and V is TRBV5-4, with D maybe TRBD1 (6 bases). V lost 2 bases to trimming and J lost 8 bases, with 10 bases between them. Germline lookup yields CDR1 SGHNT and CDR2 YYREEE (reference sequence). CDR3 length: 13 residues. DNA for the CDR3: TGTGCCAGCAGCTTAGGGCAGGGGGAAAAACTGTTTTTT. It is translated as CASSLGQGEKLFF.

The CDR3 sequence is CASSWGLAGVNSYNEQFF. Here the CDR3 DNA reads TGTGCCAGCAGCTGGGGACTAGCGGGAGTAAACTCCTACAATGAGCAGTTCTTC. This chain connects TRBV5-6 to TRBJ2-1; 14 bases are shared with TRBD2. The CDR3 length is 18 residues. Germline V lookup: CDR1 SGHDT, CDR2 YYEEEE. Unmatched junction bases numbered 5, after V lost 3 bases and J lost 0 bases.

V is TRBV12-5 and J is TRBJ2-1; D gene uncertain. V lost 5 bases to trimming and J lost 8 bases, with 19 bases between them. The CDR3 covers 15 residues. CDR1 is LGHNT and CDR2 is FRNRAP in the germline V gene. In DNA form, the CDR3 reads TGTGCTAGTGGTGCCCCCTGGTCCTGGCGCGATGAGCAGTTCTTC. Translation gives CASGAPWSWRDEQFF.

The V and J genes are TRBV30 and TRBJ2-2, with no clear D. The CDR3 is 11 residues long. V was trimmed by 5 bases and J by 4 bases, leaving 5 bases between them. CDR1 is GTSNPN, CDR2 SVGIG, per germline (reference sequence). The CDR3 here is CAWGSTGELFF. CDR3 DNA: TGTGCCTGGGGAAGCACCGGGGAGCTGTTTTTT.

The J gene is TRBJ2-7, the V gene TRBV5-1; D uncertain. The CDR3 covers 14 residues. Germline V gene sequence: CDR1 SGHRS, CDR2 YFSETQ. V was cut by 0 bases and J by 5 bases, with 12 bases left in between. CDR3 coding DNA: TGCGCCAGCAGCTTGGTCTCCAGGACCGACGAGCAGTACTTC. It specifies CASSLVSRTDEQYF.

The rearrangement joins TRBV11-2 to TRBJ2-7; 11 positions agree with TRBD2. Germline V lookup: CDR1 SGHAT, CDR2 FQNNGV. After removal of 3 bases from V and 4 bases from J, the junction contained 5 bases not matched to a gene. The CDR3 extends over 15 amino acids. Here the CDR3 reads CASSFSGRARYEQYF. The CDR3 region has the DNA TGTGCCAGCAGCTTTAGCGGGAGGGCCAGATACGAGCAGTACTTC.

The chain couples TRBV29-1 to TRBJ2-3; 12 bases line up with TRBD2. Looked up from germline, CDR1 is SQVTM and CDR2 is ANQGSEA. CDR3 length: 14 amino acids. V trimming: 3 bases; J trimming: 4 bases; junction bases outside the gene matches: 2. CDR3 amino acids: CSVDPSGRADTQYF. The CDR3 DNA reads as TGCAGCGTTGATCCTAGCGGGAGGGCAGATACGCAGTATTTT.

A remark on this clonotype: A read error may be the cause here, since a much bigger clone is one base away. The CDR3 sequence is CASSLARNTEAFF. DNA for the CDR3: TGTGCCAGCAGCTTAGCACGGAACACTGAAGCTTTCTTT. The J gene is TRBJ1-1, the V gene TRBV11-2, with unresolved D. CDR1 is SGHAT and CDR2 is FQNNGV in the germline V gene. The length of the CDR3 is 13 residues. Deletions cut 1 base from V and 1 base from J, with 4 bases between.

The chain carries TRBV3-1 and TRBJ2-1; 7 bases agree with TRBD1. Germline trimming cut 8 bases from V and 3 bases from J; bases unmatched to any gene: 7. Germline V gives CDR1 LGHDT, CDR2 YNNKEL (reference sequence). CDR3 size: 14 residues. CDR3 residues: CASERTGGYNEQFF. The DNA of the CDR3 is TGTGCCAGCGAGAGGACAGGAGGCTACAATGAGCAGTTCTTC.

The chain couples TRBV20-1 to TRBJ2-1; D is perhaps TRBD1 (6 bases). Germline lookup yields CDR1 DFQATT and CDR2 SNEGSKA (reference sequence). This CDR3 comprises 10 residues. Written as DNA, the CDR3 is TGCAGCCTGGGGGCCGGTGAGCAGTTCTTC. Translating it yields CSLGAGEQFF.

The rearrangement uses TRBV10-3 and TRBJ1-1; D ambiguous. Trimming cost V 6 bases and J 1 base, with 12 bases left between them. The CDR3 contains 14 residues. Germline-derived CDR1 and CDR2 are ENHRY and SYGVKD. CDR3 coding DNA: TGTGCCATCAGCCGCCGGGGTGAGAACACTGAAGCTTTCTTT. Translated: CAISRRGENTEAFF.